The 5 T cell receptor beta chains below were found in one sample sequenced in a study of STAT5B mutations in CD4+ large granular lymphocyte leukemia. Clones were read by immunoSEQ multiplex PCR, and TCRdb kept only the in-frame ones, dropping some. The sample contains around 50,000 clones, more than 65% of which appear only once. Sequencing was performed on CD4+ T cells from blood buffy coats. The source is a human donor in good health.

The chain employs TRBV7-2 and TRBJ2-3; possible D gene TRBD1, 5 bases. This CDR3 contains 15 residues. Trimming removed 5 bases from V and 1 base from J, with 13 bases in between. Germline loops: CDR1 SGHTA, CDR2 FQGNSA. CDR3 nucleotides: TGTGCCAGCAGCACCGGTGGACAAGGCACAGATACGCAGTATTTT. Translation: CASSTGGQGTDTQYF.

The chain carries TRBV7-3 and TRBJ2-1; 11 nucleotides align to TRBD2. The germline V gene encodes CDR1 SGHTA and CDR2 FQGTGA. The V segment lost 5 bases and the J segment 0 bases; nucleotides outside the gene matches: 9. CDR3 length equals 18 residues. As DNA, the CDR3 is TGTGCCAGCAGCCCCCAAGGTAGCGGGAGGGCCTCCTACAATGAGCAGTTCTTC. Amino acid sequence: CASSPQGSGRASYNEQFF. Using reference TRBV7-3 and TRBJ2-1 for the parts outside the CDR3, the full variable domain is GAGVSQTPSNKVTEKGKYVELRCDPISGHTALYWYRQSLGQGPEFLIYFQGTGAADDSGLPNDRFFAVRPEGSVSTLKIQRTERGDSAVYLCASSPQGSGRASYNEQFFGPGTRLTVL.

This rearrangement joins TRBV6-1 to TRBJ2-1; D gene unclear. Looked up from germline, CDR1 is MNHNS and CDR2 is SASEGT. V was trimmed by 7 bases and J by 4 bases, leaving 14 bases between them. The CDR3 is made up of 14 amino acids. CDR3 sequence reads: CASNSRREYNEQFF. The CDR3 DNA reads as TGTGCCAGCAATAGTCGAAGGGAATACAATGAGCAGTTCTTC.

This chain links TRBV2 with TRBJ1-1; 7 bases match TRBD1. After removal of 6 bases from V and 8 bases from J, the junction contained 9 bases not matched to a gene. The CDR3 runs to 13 residues. Germline values: CDR1 SNHLY, CDR2 FYNNEI. CDR3: CASRVQGMTEAFF. For the CDR3, the DNA is TGTGCCAGCAGGGTACAGGGGATGACGGAAGCTTTCTTT.

The chain links TRBV18 to TRBJ2-7, with 9 bases matching TRBD1. The junction had 12 bases not matched to a gene; V was cut back by 0 bases and J by 3 bases. This CDR3 spans 18 amino acids. The germline gives CDR1 KGHSH, CDR2 LQKENI. The CDR3 nucleotides read TGTGCCAGCTCACCACCTGTCTCGGGACAGGGCATTCTCTACGAGCAGTACTTC. Its translation: CASSPPVSGQGILYEQYF.